This is a list of T cell receptor beta chains from one sample in a study of blood T cell repertoires in COVID-19. Clones were sequenced by immunoSEQ multiplex PCR, and TCRdb holds only the in-frame ones, with some missing. Among 50,000 to 75,000 clones, around 79% were seen once, and the ten largest hold less than 20%. Sequences were obtained from peripheral blood. The receptors derive from a woman in her forties or fifties with active or convalescent COVID-19. The CDR3 runs from the conserved cysteine through the conserved F or W.

j_call	v_call	cdr3_aa
TRBJ1-2	TRBV6-2/TRBV6-3	CASSSFRDNNYGYTF
TRBJ2-2	TRBV7-8	CASSWSGSGTGELFF
TRBJ1-5	TRBV14	CASSQGDSLNQPQHF
TRBJ1-5	TRBV28	CAATGGNNQPQHF
TRBJ2-3	TRBV18	CASSFRTGTDTQYF
TRBJ1-5	TRBV27	CASSPYSNQPQHF
TRBJ1-3	TRBV7-9	CASSPLGGAEGNTIYF
TRBJ2-2	TRBV5-6	CASSFKGQGNTGELFF
TRBJ2-3	TRBV12-5	CASALSLGLAGDGGGTDTQYF
TRBJ1-1	TRBV5-1	CASSFRENTEAFF
TRBJ2-5	TRBV20-1	CSAKTSGAQYF
TRBJ2-1	TRBV18	CASSSSTRLAGADEQFF
TRBJ1-6	TRBV5-6	CASSLDQGASSPLHF
TRBJ1-1	TRBV12-3/TRBV12-4	CASSHTVNTEAFF
TRBJ1-1	TRBV3-1/TRBV3-2	CASSPNSRATEAFF
TRBJ1-4	TRBV28	CASSPDRLGEKLFF
TRBJ2-5	TRBV6-5	CASSSWTSGTETQYF
TRBJ2-7	TRBV20-1	CSARNNYEQYF
TRBJ1-2	TRBV7-6	CASSPRGTGYYGYTF
TRBJ2-7	TRBV5-1	CASSAGGERPTYEQYF
TRBJ2-1	TRBV5-6	CASSLSDRGLYNEQFF
TRBJ1-6	TRBV10-1	CASSPGTANSPLHF
TRBJ1-5	TRBV3-1/TRBV3-2	CASSLGQGSQPQHF
TRBJ2-3	TRBV7-9	CASSWGLKSSTDTQYF
TRBJ2-7	TRBV5-4	CASSSTGTSLLEQYF
TRBJ2-1	TRBV5-1	CASSLVSGASYNEQFF
TRBJ2-2	TRBV29-1	CSVVIGGFGGELFF
TRBJ2-7	TRBV5-4	CASSTRGSEQYF
TRBJ1-2	TRBV29-1	CSVEEGTGHDYGYTF
TRBJ2-7	TRBV4-1	CASSQEQGAYYEQYF
TRBJ2-3	TRBV12-3/TRBV12-4	CASSLGGTPWRF
TRBJ2-1	TRBV29-1	CSVESSAGGVYNEQFF
TRBJ2-5	TRBV7-8	CASSLATGGRETQYF
TRBJ1-6	TRBV12-3/TRBV12-4	CASSQTGNSPLHF
TRBJ2-3	TRBV3-1/TRBV3-2	CASSQLGVGSDTQYF
TRBJ1-2	TRBV27	CASSLLQGGGNGYTF
TRBJ2-1	TRBV18	CASSPPLKGDHEQFF
TRBJ1-2	TRBV14	CASSRIQGAYGYTF
TRBJ1-2	TRBV30	CAWEGHFNYGYTF
TRBJ1-3	TRBV11-2	CASSSTAGPSGNTIYF
TRBJ1-2	TRBV29-1	CSLSGTGGVGDYGYTF
TRBJ2-1	TRBV19	CASSMIRDEEQFF
TRBJ1-5	TRBV5-5	CASSFEGVPNQPQHF
TRBJ2-3	TRBV29-1	CSVERGGAHTDTQYF
TRBJ2-3	TRBV4-1	CASSQDRDTSTDTQYF
TRBJ1-1	TRBV19	CASSLRPLGLNTEAFF
TRBJ2-3	TRBV19	CASRGGRITDTQYF
TRBJ2-7	TRBV4-1	CASSEYRDSPYEQYF
TRBJ1-2	TRBV7-9	CASSLGRVWGYTF